This TCR beta chain was sequenced for a study of blood T cell repertoires in COVID-19. Background on the study: Acute and convalescent COVID-19 samples came from the United States, Italy and Spain. T cells, B-cell-depleted T cells, or PBMCs provided the cDNA or gDNA that served as material.

Germline V CDR1 and CDR2: SGHTA, FQGTGA. V shed 5 bases and J shed 6 bases, with 11 bases lying between them. The CDR3 length is 12 residues. How the authors handled the data: Scientists estimated how many nucleated cells there were by amplifying reference gene primers. The table came from immunoSEQ multiplex PCR; TCRdb's copy has only in-frame clones and leaves some out. D and trimming were read from the DNA, whereas the V and J calls and clone size are those reported in that table. The data show hundreds of thousands of clones, around four fifths seen once. Source material: peripheral blood. This receptor was identified in a woman in her forties with active or convalescent COVID-19. The chain carries TRBV7-3 and TRBJ2-7, with D perhaps matching TRBD1 (6 bases). The CDR3 DNA sequence: TGTGCCAGCAGCCTGCAAGGGGGCGAGCAGTACTTC. Residues: CASSLQGGEQYF.